The 5 T cell receptor beta chains listed next were all sequenced from one sample in a study of T cells in localized non-small cell lung cancer. The repertoire was sequenced with immunoSEQ multiplex PCR; TCRdb's copy has only in-frame clones and lacks some. The repertoire includes about 78,000 clones, just under 85% of them detected once, and around 2.8% sits in the top ten. The material was peripheral blood, obtained before any cancer treatment. The source is a man between 40 and 75 years old with stage I lung adenocarcinoma.

The chain has TRBV6-6 and TRBJ2-2; 7 nucleotides align to TRBD1. The CDR3 is 15 residues long. In germline, CDR1 is MNHNY, CDR2 SVGAGI (reference sequence). With V trimmed by 4 bases and J by 2 bases, 4 bases remained unmatched. CDR3: CASSSTGANTGELFF. The CDR3 nucleotides are TGTGCCAGCAGTTCCACAGGGGCAAACACCGGGGAGCTGTTTTTT.

The chain links TRBV6-5 to TRBJ1-2, with TRBD1 matching over 9 bases. Per germline, CDR1 MNHEY and CDR2 SVGAGI. The V segment lost 5 bases and the J segment 2 bases; nucleotides outside the gene matches: 3. This CDR3 contains 14 residues. The CDR3 DNA reads TGTGCCAGCAGTACCACAGGGGGCAACTATGGCTACACCTTC. It specifies CASSTTGGNYGYTF.

The gene calls are TRBV7-2 and TRBJ2-1, with 7 bases identical to TRBD2. V was pared by 1 base and J by 7 bases, with 16 bases of the junction left unmatched. This CDR3 comprises 18 residues. Germline V gives CDR1 SGHTA, CDR2 FQGNSA. CDR3 in DNA: TGTGCCAGCAGCTTAGTTTATGGTTCTTGGGGGGGTGGAAATGAGCAGTTCTTC. This translates into CASSLVYGSWGGGNEQFF.

V gene TRBV28 combines with J gene TRBJ2-3; 9 bases are a match to TRBD2. This CDR3 is built from 16 residues. Germline loops: CDR1 MDHEN, CDR2 SYDVKM. V was clipped by 5 bases and J by 5 bases; unmatched bases: 11. The CDR3 coding sequence is TGTGCCAGCAGTCCCCGGCGACTAGCGGACAGAGATACGCAGTATTTT. Encoded protein: CASSPRRLADRDTQYF. Based on the CDR3 plus reference TRBV28 and TRBJ2-3, the full variable domain is DVKVTQSSRYLVKRTGEKVFLECVQDMDHENMFWYRQDPGLGLRLIYFSYDVKMKEKGDIPEGYSVSREKKERFSLILESASTNQTSMYLCASSPRRLADRDTQYFGPGTRLTVL.

The V gene is TRBV2, the J gene TRBJ1-3; no definite D call. The CDR3 length is 14 residues. V was clipped by 4 bases and J by 2 bases, with 9 bases between them. Germline CDR1 and CDR2: SNHLY and FYNNEI. This chain's CDR3 is CASSAQATGNTIYF. The CDR3 nucleotides are TGTGCCAGCAGTGCCCAGGCCACTGGAAACACCATATATTTT.